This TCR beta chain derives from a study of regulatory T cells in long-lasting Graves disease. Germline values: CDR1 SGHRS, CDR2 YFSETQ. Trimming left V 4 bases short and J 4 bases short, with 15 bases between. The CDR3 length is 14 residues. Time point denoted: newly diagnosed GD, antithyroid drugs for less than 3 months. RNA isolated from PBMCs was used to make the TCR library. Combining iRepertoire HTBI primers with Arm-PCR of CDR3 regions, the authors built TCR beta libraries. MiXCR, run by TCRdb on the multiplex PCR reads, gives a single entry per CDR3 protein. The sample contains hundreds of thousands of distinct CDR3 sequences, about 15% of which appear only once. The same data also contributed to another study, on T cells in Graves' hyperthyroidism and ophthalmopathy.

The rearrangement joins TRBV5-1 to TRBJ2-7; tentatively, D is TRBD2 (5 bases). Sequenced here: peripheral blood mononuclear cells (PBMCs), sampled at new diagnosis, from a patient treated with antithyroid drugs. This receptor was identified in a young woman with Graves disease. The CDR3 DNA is TGCGCCAGCAGCCCTGGAGAGGGCTTGTACGAGCAGTACTTC. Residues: CASSPGEGLYEQYF.